This T cell receptor beta chain was profiled in a study of blood T cell repertoires in COVID-19. Per the germline V gene, CDR1 is SNHLY and CDR2 is FYNNEI. With V trimmed by 4 bases and J by 4 bases, 4 bases remained unmatched. CDR3 size: 15 residues. Repertoires were generated with immunoSEQ multiplex PCR, while TCRdb's copy carries only in-frame clones and drops some. The data show 150,000 to 200,000 clones, roughly 88% seen once. This sequence originates from a man in his fifties or sixties who had recovered from COVID-19. V and J are TRBV2 and TRBJ1-2, with 12 bases fitting TRBD1. Sequenced material: PBMCs or T cells enriched from blood (not recorded which). The CDR3 region is CASSAGQGASYGYTF. CDR3 sequence (DNA): TGTGCCAGCAGTGCGGGACAGGGGGCTAGCTATGGCTACACCTTC. Looking up the rest from reference TRBV2 and TRBJ1-2 gives the full variable domain: EPEVTQTPSHQVTQMGQEVILRCVPISNHLYFYWYRQILGQKVEFLVSFYNNEISEKSEIFDDQFSVERPDGSNFTLKIRSTKLEDSAMYFCASSAGQGASYGYTFGSGTRLTVV.